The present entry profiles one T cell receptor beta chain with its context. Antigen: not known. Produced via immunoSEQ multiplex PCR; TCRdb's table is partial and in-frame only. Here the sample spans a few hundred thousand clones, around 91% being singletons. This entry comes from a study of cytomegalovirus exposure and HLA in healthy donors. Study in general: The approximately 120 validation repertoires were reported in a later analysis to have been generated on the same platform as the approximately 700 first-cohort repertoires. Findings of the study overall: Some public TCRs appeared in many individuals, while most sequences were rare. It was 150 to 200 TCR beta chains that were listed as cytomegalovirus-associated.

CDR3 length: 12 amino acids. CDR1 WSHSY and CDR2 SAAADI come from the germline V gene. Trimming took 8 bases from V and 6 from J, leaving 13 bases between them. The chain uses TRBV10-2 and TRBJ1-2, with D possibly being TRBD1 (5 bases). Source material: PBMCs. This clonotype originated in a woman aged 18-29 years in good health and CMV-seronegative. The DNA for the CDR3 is TGCGCCAGCGGAATCGGGGGAGATGGCTACACCTTC. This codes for CASGIGGDGYTF.